This TCR beta chain was documented in a study of prognosis after radiotherapy for stage I lung cancer. About the study: About 15 of the patients presented with newly diagnosed primary stage I lung tumors; roughly 5 had oligometastatic NSCLC following surgical resection of the primary tumor. Medical inoperability was considered to apply to all enrolled non-small cell lung cancer patients.

Regarding this clonotype: A read error may explain this, as a much larger clone is one base away.

In germline, CDR1 is KGHSH, CDR2 LQKENI. This CDR3 is 18 amino acids long. Two sampling time points were used, and around 6 milliliters of peripheral blood were drawn at each. Starting from genomic DNA, TCR beta CDR3 was amplified through two-round multiplex PCR. The first round of PCR was done with primers that matched each TRBV and TRBJ gene. The second round, a PCR step, used universal primers. Via MiXCR, TCRdb re-called the multiplex PCR reads, giving one row per CDR3 protein. The table lists around 30,000 distinct CDR3 sequences, about 34% of them singletons. The specimen was PBMCs, collected before or after stereotactic body radiation therapy (not recorded which). This chain links TRBV18 with TRBJ2-5; 9 nucleotides align to TRBD1. This clonotype originated in a donor over 45 with non-small cell lung cancer. CDR3 nucleotide sequence: TGTGTCAGCTCACCACGAGTGGGACAGGGAGGGACCCAAGAGACCCAGTACTTC. It encodes CVSSPRVGQGGTQETQYF.